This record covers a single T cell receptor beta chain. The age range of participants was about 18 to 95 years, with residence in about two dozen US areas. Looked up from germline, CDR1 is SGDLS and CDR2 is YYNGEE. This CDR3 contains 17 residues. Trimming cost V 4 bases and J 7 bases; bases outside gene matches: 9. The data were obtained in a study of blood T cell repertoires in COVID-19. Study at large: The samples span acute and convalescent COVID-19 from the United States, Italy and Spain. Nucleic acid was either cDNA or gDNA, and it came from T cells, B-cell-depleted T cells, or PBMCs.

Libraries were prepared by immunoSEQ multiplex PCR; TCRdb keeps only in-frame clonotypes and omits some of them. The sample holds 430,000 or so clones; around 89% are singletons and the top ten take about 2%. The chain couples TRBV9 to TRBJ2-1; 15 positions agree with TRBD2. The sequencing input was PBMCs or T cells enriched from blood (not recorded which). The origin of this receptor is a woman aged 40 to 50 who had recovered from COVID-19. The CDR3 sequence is CASSIHAGLAGGNEQFF. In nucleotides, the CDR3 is TGTGCCAGCAGCATTCACGCGGGACTAGCGGGAGGTAATGAGCAGTTCTTC.